The 5 T cell receptor beta chains given below trace back to one sample, sequenced in a study of cytomegalovirus exposure and HLA in healthy donors. The PCR was carried out with 60 Vbeta primers and 13 Jbeta primers. Sequencing was performed with immunoSEQ multiplex PCR; in TCRdb, only in-frame clones are kept and a portion is missing. The sample carries some 160,000 clones, approximately 82% recorded once. Material for sequencing was PBMCs. The receptors here all came from a man aged 50 to 59 in good health and CMV-seropositive.

The chain links TRBV30 to TRBJ2-3; TRBD2 matches 8 bases. The CDR3 length is 15 residues. From germline, CDR1 is GTSNPN and CDR2 SVGIG (reference sequence). Trimming at V came to 3 bases and at J to 8 bases, leaving 13 bases not matched to a gene. The CDR3 nucleotides read TGTGCCTGGAGCGACTCCCCGGGAGGGTATGGTACGCAGTATTTT. Translating gives CAWSDSPGGYGTQYF. Variable domain in full (rest from reference TRBV30 and TRBJ2-3): SQTIHQWPATLVQPVGSPLSLECTVEGTSNPNLYWYRQAAGRGLQLLFYSVGIGQISSEVPQNLSASRPQDRQFILSSKKLLLSDSGFYLCAWSDSPGGYGTQYFGPGTRLTVL.

This chain uses TRBV27 with TRBJ1-1; D perhaps matches TRBD1 (5 bases). Germline lookup yields CDR1 MNHEY and CDR2 SMNVEV (reference sequence). This CDR3 contains 15 residues. V dropped 5 bases and J dropped 0 bases, with 13 bases sitting between them. The CDR3 here is CASSRGGDMNTEAFF. CDR3 DNA sequence: TGTGCCAGCAGTCGCGGGGGGGATATGAACACTGAAGCTTTCTTT.

This chain joins TRBV7-9 and TRBJ1-1; no definite D call. CDR1 is SEHNR, CDR2 FQNEAQ, per germline (reference sequence). The CDR3 sequence is 18 residues long. Trimming took off 5 bases at V and 0 bases at J, with 22 bases between the two ends. The CDR3 here is CASSVSILGRSMNTEAFF. The CDR3 DNA follows: TGTGCCAGCAGCGTATCCATCCTGGGCAGATCGATGAACACTGAAGCTTTCTTT.

This chain connects TRBV18 to TRBJ1-4; 8 nucleotides align to TRBD1. This CDR3 spans 15 amino acids. Looked up from germline, CDR1 is KGHSH and CDR2 is LQKENI. Trimming at V came to 3 bases and at J to 5 bases, leaving 5 bases not matched to a gene. CDR3 nucleotide sequence: TGTGCCAGCTCACCTTCTAACAGGGGGAATGAAAAACTGTTTTTT. Its protein is CASSPSNRGNEKLFF. Supplemented by reference TRBV18 and TRBJ1-4, the full variable domain reads NAGVMQNPRHLVRRRGQEARLRCSPMKGHSHVYWYRQLPEEGLKFMVYLQKENIIDESGMPKERFSAEFPKEGPSILRIQQVVRGDSAAYFCASSPSNRGNEKLFFGSGTQLSVL.

The chain carries TRBV20-1 and TRBJ1-2; D is possibly TRBD1 (5 bases). Germline V gives CDR1 DFQATT, CDR2 SNEGSKA (reference sequence). CDR3 length: 11 residues. The ends were cut back, 3 bases at V and 6 bases at J, with 8 bases in the middle. Here the CDR3 reads CSASRVDGYTF. The CDR3, as DNA: TGCAGTGCTAGCAGGGTGGATGGCTACACCTTC.